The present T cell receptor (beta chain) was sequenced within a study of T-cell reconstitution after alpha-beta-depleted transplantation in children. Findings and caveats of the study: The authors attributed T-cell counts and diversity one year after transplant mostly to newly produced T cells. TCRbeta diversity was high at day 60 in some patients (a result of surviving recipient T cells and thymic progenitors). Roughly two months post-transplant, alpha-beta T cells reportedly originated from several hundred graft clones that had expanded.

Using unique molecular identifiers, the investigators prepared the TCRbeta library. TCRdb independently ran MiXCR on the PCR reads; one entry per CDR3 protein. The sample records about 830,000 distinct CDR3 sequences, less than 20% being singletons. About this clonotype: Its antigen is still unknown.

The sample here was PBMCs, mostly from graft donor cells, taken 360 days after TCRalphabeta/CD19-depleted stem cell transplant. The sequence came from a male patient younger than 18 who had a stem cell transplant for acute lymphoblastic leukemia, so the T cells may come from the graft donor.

The CDR3 region is CASSHYSSGTTGELFF. The CDR3 bases are TGTGCCAGCAGTCATTACTCTAGCGGGACCACCGGGGAGCTGTTTTTT. This chain links TRBV9 with TRBJ2-2; 9 bases map to TRBD2. The CDR3 sequence is 16 residues long. J was trimmed by 4 bases and V by 5 bases; bases with no gene match: 9. Germline CDR1 is SGDLS and CDR2 is YYNGEE.